This record covers a single T cell receptor beta chain. Losses at the gene ends were 2 bases for V and 2 bases for J; bases not matched to a gene: 12. The CDR3 has 18 residues. Germline CDR1 MNHNS, CDR2 SASEGT. This sample is part of a study of shared clonotypes between healthy human individuals. When replicate PCRs were run on sorted subsets, they used about 200 ng DNA, about 30,000 T cell genomes. Clones were sequenced by immunoSEQ multiplex PCR, and TCRdb holds only the in-frame ones, with some missing. Among around 2.5 million clones listed, roughly 93% were seen once. This clonotype was obtained from a man younger than 35 in good health. Some clones in this sample may be carry-over from other donors' samples. The chain links TRBV6-1 to TRBJ1-5, with 7 bases matching TRBD1. Source material: naive CD4+ T cells from PBMCs. Documented subset: CD45RA+ positively selected. This CDR3 reads CASSETGQLPGGNQPQHF. As DNA, the CDR3 is TGTGCCAGCAGTGAAACGGGACAGCTACCCGGGGGCAATCAGCCCCAGCATTTT.